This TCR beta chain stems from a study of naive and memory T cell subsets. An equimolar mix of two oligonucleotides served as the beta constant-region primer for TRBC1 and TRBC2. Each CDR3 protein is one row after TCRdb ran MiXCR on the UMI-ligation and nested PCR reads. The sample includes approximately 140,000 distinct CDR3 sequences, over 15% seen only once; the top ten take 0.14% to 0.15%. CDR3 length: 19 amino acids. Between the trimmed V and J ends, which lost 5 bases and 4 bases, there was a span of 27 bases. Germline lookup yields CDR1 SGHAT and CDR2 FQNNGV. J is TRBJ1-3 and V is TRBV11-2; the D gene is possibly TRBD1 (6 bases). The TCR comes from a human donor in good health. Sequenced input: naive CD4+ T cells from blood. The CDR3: CASSRRGPRYPTLGNTIYF. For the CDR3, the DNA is TGTGCCAGCAGCCGCCGGGGGCCCAGATACCCGACTCTGGGAAACACCATATATTTT.